The rows below give T cell receptor beta chains drawn from one sample of a study of cytomegalovirus exposure and HLA in healthy donors. Profiled with immunoSEQ multiplex PCR; TCRdb holds only in-frame clones, not every one. The sample yields a few hundred thousand clones, around 77% seen once. Sequencing was performed on PBMCs. The origin of the receptors is a woman aged 25 to 39 in good health and CMV-seronegative. Each CDR3 is given without its conserved first and last residue.

>TRBV19
ASHRTEGYGYT
>TRBV5-1
ASSLVQGGNSPLH
>TRBV6-5
ASSPRTGNQPQH
>TRBV6-1
ASSEAWQASSGYT
>TRBV10-3
AISERGLGQGGTDTQY
>TRBV2
ASSPYFGGLSYEQY
>TRBV28
ASRMVQINQPQH
>TRBV5-8
ASRTTDYTDTQY
>TRBV6-1
ASSNRVHEQY
>TRBV5-1
ASSGTSERTQY
>TRBV5-1
ASSSPGLASDTQY
>TRBV6-5
ASAGDYGYT
>TRBV27
ASSLFPGMAYGYT
>TRBV5-5
ASSLITGGPPDTQY
>TRBV30
AWSKGVSPTEAF
>TRBV4-1
ASSLTSGTGRGDTQY
>TRBV29-1
SVAGFTDTQY
>TRBV30
AWGRGQQF
>TRBV4-1
ASSQVMSAGQY
>TRBV19
ASSIVPVYGYT
>TRBV6-5
ASSYGGSQF
>TRBV5-1
ASSLGQSLTYEQY
>TRBV10-3
AISEVRDSSYEQY